The T cell receptor (beta chain) under discussion was sequenced for a study of blood T cell repertoires in COVID-19. Study summary: PBMCs, B-cell-depleted T cells, or T cells were the source of the cDNA or gDNA that made up the material.

This CDR3 has 12 residues. The germline V and J ends were trimmed by 3 bases and 2 bases, with 4 bases remaining between them. Germline CDR1 and CDR2: PRHDT and FYEKMQ (reference sequence). Only in-frame clones appear in the TCRdb table, and some are missing; sequencing was by immunoSEQ multiplex PCR. Of some 71,000 clones in the sample, 70% to 85% were seen once. Sequencing was performed on peripheral blood. V and J are TRBV13 and TRBJ1-1; D is unclear. The receptor comes from a woman between 70 and 85 years old with acute or convalescent COVID-19. The CDR3 nucleotides are TGTGCCAGCAGCTTCAGAAACACTGAAGCTTTCTTT. Encoded protein: CASSFRNTEAFF. The variable domain in full, completed from reference TRBV13 and TRBJ1-1, reads AAGVIQSPRHLIKEKRETATLKCYPIPRHDTVYWYQQGPGQDPQFLISFYEKMQSDKGSIPDRFSAQQFSDYHSELNMSSLELGDSALYFCASSFRNTEAFFGQGTRLTVV.